The 28 T cell receptor beta chains presented below share a single source sample, sequenced in a study of OX40 agonist ivuxolimab in advanced cancers. Library construction relied on the immunoSEQ multiplex PCR assay. TCRdb limited this immuneACCESS table to in-frame rearrangements with V and J called. A share of clones is missing; checked studies link under half to unresolved V genes, and the rest is unexplained. Here the sample has 60,000 to 75,000 clones; around 83% occur a single time. The ten largest clonotypes hold 1.4% of the sample. This material consisted of CD4+ or CD8+ T cells sorted from blood, taken in a trial of the OX40 agonist ivuxolimab. The origin of the receptors is an adult with an advanced solid tumor such as melanoma, head and neck, liver or kidney cancer.

This clone was found a few times. Here the CDR3 DNA reads TGCAGTGCTGAACAAGAGACCCAGTACTTC. It is translated as CSAEQETQYF. V usage is TRBV20-1 and J usage is TRBJ2-5; D unclear. The V gene lost 5 bases and the J gene lost 2 bases, with 3 bases spanning the gap. CDR1 is DFQATT, CDR2 SNEGSKA, per germline (reference sequence). The CDR3 covers 10 residues.

The genes are TRBV2 and TRBJ2-3, with 9 positions matching TRBD2. The V gene's germline CDR1 is SNHLY and CDR2 FYNNEI. The V and J ends lost 8 bases and 2 bases, in that order; junction bases with no gene match: 5. The CDR3 runs 14 residues. The DNA for the CDR3 is TGTGCCAGCCGTCCGGGACTAGCCACAGATACGCAGTATTTT. Protein sequence: CASRPGLATDTQYF.

V and J are TRBV10-3 and TRBJ1-4; 11 positions agree with TRBD1. Trimming cost V 6 bases and J 3 bases; bases outside gene matches: 3. The CDR3 sequence is 15 residues long. The germline V gene encodes CDR1 ENHRY and CDR2 SYGVKD. The CDR3 nucleotides are TGTGCCATCAGGGGACAGGGGGAGGCTAATGAAAAACTGTTTTTT. It encodes CAIRGQGEANEKLFF.

This clone came up once. The chain is built from TRBV6-5 and TRBJ1-5, with 7 bases aligning to TRBD1. There are 14 residues in the CDR3. CDR1 and CDR2 (germline): MNHEY, SVGAGI. V lost 4 bases, J lost 5 bases, and 5 bases stayed unmatched. CDR3 amino acids: CASSLTGVDQPQHF. Written as DNA, the CDR3 is TGTGCCAGCAGTTTAACAGGGGTGGATCAGCCCCAGCATTTT.

This clone has only a few counts. The rearrangement links TRBV4-2 to TRBJ2-3; TRBD2 agrees at 8 bases. The CDR3 extends over 14 amino acids. Germline lookup yields CDR1 LGHNA and CDR2 YNFKEQ. J gave up 5 bases and V 6 bases, and 7 bases lay outside the gene matches. CDR3 coding DNA: TGTGCCAGCAGACTCACGGGGGGGCAAGATACGCAGTATTTT. Its translation: CASRLTGGQDTQYF.

The rearrangement uses TRBV7-9 and TRBJ2-1; unclear D gene. The V gene's germline CDR1 is SEHNR and CDR2 FQNEAQ (reference sequence). Trimming cost V 2 bases and J 2 bases, with 10 bases left between them. The CDR3 has 15 amino acids. The CDR3, as DNA: TGTGCCAGCAGCTTAAGGCAGGCAACCTACAATGAGCAGTTCTTC. The encoded protein is CASSLRQATYNEQFF. Full variable domain (missing parts from reference TRBV7-9 and TRBJ2-1): DTGVSQNPRHKITKRGQNVTFRCDPISEHNRLYWYRQTLGQGPEFLTYFQNEAQLEKSRLLSDRFSAERPKGSFSTLEIQRTEQGDSAMYLCASSLRQATYNEQFFGPGTRLTVL.

The CDR3 region is CASSLNPGGQETQYF. The CDR3 nucleotides are TGTGCCAGCAGCTTAAATCCGGGGGGGCAAGAGACCCAGTACTTC. This chain links TRBV7-7 with TRBJ2-5, with 8 bases lining up with TRBD2. There are 15 residues in the CDR3. V dropped 2 bases and J dropped 2; count of bases not matched to a gene: 4. The germline V gene has CDR1 SSHAT and CDR2 FNYEAQ (reference sequence).

The chain carries TRBV4-1 and TRBJ2-6, with D unclear. The CDR3 runs to 16 residues. V lost 0 bases to trimming and J lost 3 bases, with 9 bases between them. Germline lookup yields CDR1 MGHRA and CDR2 YSYEKL. The chain's CDR3 is CASSQERAGGANVLTF. Here the CDR3 DNA reads TGCGCCAGCAGCCAAGAAAGGGCCGGTGGGGCCAACGTCCTGACTTTC.

This chain's CDR3 is CAISEPGQGNYGYTF. In DNA, the CDR3 is TGTGCCATCAGTGAACCGGGACAGGGGAACTATGGCTACACCTTC. The chain couples TRBV10-3 to TRBJ1-2; 10 bases match TRBD1. Germline trimming cut 3 bases from V and 2 bases from J; bases unmatched to any gene: 3. From germline, CDR1 is ENHRY and CDR2 SYGVKD. The CDR3 spans 15 residues.

This chain connects TRBV4-2 to TRBJ2-4, with TRBD2 identical over 10 bases. J lost 0 bases, V lost 3 bases, and 5 bases had no gene match. Germline CDR1 and CDR2: LGHNA and YNFKEQ. The CDR3 consists of 17 residues. The CDR3 loop is CASSHGAGGPAKNIQYF. The CDR3 nucleotides are TGTGCCAGCAGCCACGGAGCGGGGGGGCCAGCCAAAAACATTCAGTACTTC.

This rearrangement joins TRBV5-1 to TRBJ1-4; possibly TRBD1 for D (6 bases). The CDR3 contains 14 residues. V was cut by 5 bases and J by 4 bases, with 12 bases left in between. Germline CDR1 is SGHRS and CDR2 is YFSETQ. The CDR3 DNA sequence: TGCGCCAGCAGACCCAGGGGTCGTAATGAAAAACTGTTTTTT. Protein product: CASRPRGRNEKLFF.

This clone turned up a few times. The CDR3 coding sequence is TGTGCCAGCAGCTTAGATCAAGGCGGCCAAGAGACCCAGTACTTC. Protein sequence: CASSLDQGGQETQYF. The chain uses TRBV7-9 and TRBJ2-5; D is undetermined. V lost 1 base and J lost 1, with 10 bases in between. The CDR3 is made up of 15 amino acids. CDR1 is SEHNR and CDR2 is FQNEAQ in the germline V gene (reference sequence).

The chain employs TRBV23-1 and TRBJ1-5, with 8 nucleotides matching TRBD1. TRBV23-1 is known as an ORF, though its function is uncertain. V trimming: 3 bases; J trimming: 3 bases; junction bases outside the gene matches: 13. There are 18 residues in the CDR3. The CDR3 DNA is TGCGCCAGCAGTCACGACCCGGGACAGGCGACCCTCAATCAGCCCCAGCATTTT. Its translation: CASSHDPGQATLNQPQHF.

This clone is a singleton in its sample. CDR3 sequence: CATHFGGSDSGGYTF. Here the CDR3 DNA reads TGTGCCACCCACTTTGGGGGGAGTGATTCGGGTGGCTACACCTTC. The J gene is TRBJ1-2, the V gene TRBV15; tentatively, D is TRBD1 (5 bases). CDR3 length: 15 amino acids. V was shortened by 8 bases and J by 7 bases, with 23 bases between the two germline ends. From germline, CDR1 is LNHNV and CDR2 YYDKDF (reference sequence).

The chain couples TRBV7-8 to TRBJ2-2; D remains ambiguous. V lost 6 bases, J lost 3 bases, and 14 bases lay in between. CDR1 and CDR2 (germline): SGHVS, FQNEAQ. The CDR3 spans 15 residues. The CDR3 spells CASSYYFGHTGELFF. In DNA form, the CDR3 reads TGTGCCAGCAGTTATTACTTCGGACACACCGGGGAGCTGTTTTTT.

The chain links TRBV5-1 to TRBJ2-7, with D tentatively TRBD1 (5 bases). The CDR3 runs 14 residues. The germline gives CDR1 SGHRS, CDR2 YFSETQ. The V end lost 4 bases, the J end lost 4 bases, and 15 bases lay between the germline ends. CDR3 sequence reads: CASSPDETAYEQYF. The CDR3 nucleotides are TGCGCCAGCAGCCCCGACGAGACAGCGTACGAGCAGTACTTC.

This clone was seen a few times. V is TRBV28 and J is TRBJ1-2; 9 positions agree with TRBD1. Germline V gene lookup returns CDR1 MDHEN and CDR2 SYDVKM. With 2 bases clipped from V and 5 bases from J, the junction kept 3 bases outside the gene matches. This CDR3 region has 14 residues. The CDR3 protein is CASSLAGQGYGYTF. For the CDR3, the DNA is TGTGCCAGCAGTTTAGCGGGACAGGGATATGGCTACACCTTC.

The chain carries TRBV7-8 and TRBJ1-5, with 10 nucleotides matching TRBD1. The V gene end was trimmed by 5 bases and the J gene end by 6 bases; junction bases not matched to a gene: 4. CDR3 length: 14 residues. CDR1 is SGHVS, CDR2 FQNEAQ, per germline. This CDR3 is CASSPRTGGQPQHF. The DNA of the CDR3 is TGTGCCAGCAGCCCCCGGACAGGGGGTCAGCCCCAGCATTTT. Filled out from reference TRBV7-8 and TRBJ1-5, the complete variable domain reads GAGVSQSPRYKVAKRGQDVALRCDPISGHVSLFWYQQALGQGPEFLTYFQNEAQLDKSGLPSDRFFAERPEGSVSTLKIQRTQQEDSAVYLCASSPRTGGQPQHFGDGTRLSIL.

The chain carries TRBV6-1 and TRBJ1-2, with TRBD1 matching over 10 bases. From germline, CDR1 is MNHNS and CDR2 SASEGT. Trimming at V came to 0 bases and at J to 10 bases, leaving 5 bases not matched to a gene. There are 14 residues in the CDR3. The CDR3 DNA reads as TGTGCCAGCAGTGAAGCTTGGGGGACAGGGGACTACACCTTC. It yields the protein CASSEAWGTGDYTF.

Concerning this clone: At one end the junction does not follow the germline gene, possibly because of a read error. CDR3 sequence: CASSSLAGGLFF. The CDR3 coding sequence is TGTGCCAGCAGCTCCCTAGCGGGGGGGCTGTTTTTT. The chain has TRBV11-3 and TRBJ2-2; 11 bases fit TRBD2. The V gene's germline CDR1 is SGHNT and CDR2 YENEEA. The CDR3 is 12 amino acids.

The chain couples TRBV10-3 to TRBJ1-1, with D unclear. Germline-derived CDR1 and CDR2 are ENHRY and SYGVKD. The V and J ends lost 4 bases and 4 bases respectively, with 10 bases between them. This CDR3 is 13 amino acids long. Written as DNA, the CDR3 is TGTGCCATCAGTGGGAAGGGATCCACTGAAGCTTTCTTT. Translated: CAISGKGSTEAFF.

This chain uses TRBV7-9 with TRBJ2-3; TRBD2 matches at 10 bases. Trimming at V came to 2 bases and at J to 1 base, leaving 0 bases not matched to a gene. The CDR3 covers 15 residues. Per the germline V gene, CDR1 is SEHNR and CDR2 is FQNEAQ (reference sequence). CDR3 residues: CASSLTSGGTDTQYF. The DNA of the CDR3 is TGTGCCAGCAGCTTAACTAGCGGGGGCACAGATACGCAGTATTTT.

This clone was observed a few times. The rearrangement uses TRBV5-4 and TRBJ2-1, with 10 bases identical to TRBD2. The V gene's germline CDR1 is SGHNT and CDR2 YYREEE (reference sequence). J was trimmed by 8 bases and V by 2 bases; bases with no gene match: 4. This CDR3 contains 14 residues. For the CDR3, the DNA is TGTGCCAGCAGCTTCAGCGGGGGGGCCGATGAGCAGTTCTTC. Protein product: CASSFSGGADEQFF.

The gene calls are TRBV28 and TRBJ1-2, with a tentative D call TRBD1 (5 bases). Germline V gives CDR1 MDHEN, CDR2 SYDVKM. Trimming pared 7 bases from V and 10 bases from J, leaving 25 bases between. There are 15 residues in the CDR3. Here the CDR3 DNA reads TGTGCCAGCACCCTTATGGGGCCTTTGGGCCTGGACTACACCTTC. Its translation: CASTLMGPLGLDYTF.

This chain joins TRBV11-2 and TRBJ1-6; no clear D. This CDR3 spans 15 amino acids. The V gene lost 3 bases and the J gene lost 1 base, with 7 bases spanning the gap. Germline assignment: CDR1 SGHAT and CDR2 FQNNGV. The CDR3 is CASSFGESYNSPLHF. The CDR3 DNA reads TGTGCCAGCAGCTTCGGGGAATCCTATAATTCACCCCTCCACTTT.

CDR3 sequence reads: CASRGLAGVDTQYF. The CDR3 region has the DNA TGCGCCAGCAGGGGGCTAGCGGGGGTAGATACGCAGTATTTT. The chain links TRBV5-1 to TRBJ2-3; the match to TRBD2 covers 10 bases. With 5 bases clipped from V and 5 bases from J, the junction kept 5 bases outside the gene matches. CDR3 length equals 14 residues. The V gene's germline CDR1 is SGHRS and CDR2 YFSETQ.

The V gene is TRBV19, the J gene TRBJ2-3, with D unclear. The CDR3 contains 10 residues. The germline CDR1 and CDR2 sequences are LNHDA and SQIVND (reference sequence). Trimming shortened V by 10 bases and J by 2 bases, and 4 bases separated the two germline ends. CDR3 sequence: CAKDTDTQYF. DNA of the CDR3: TGTGCCAAAGACACAGATACGCAGTATTTT.

The chain is built from TRBV11-2 and TRBJ2-7, with D possibly TRBD1 on 7 matching bases. Looked up from germline, CDR1 is SGHAT and CDR2 is FQNNGV. The CDR3 is 18 residues long. V was pared by 2 bases and J by 0 bases, with 20 bases between. The CDR3 DNA reads TGTGCCAGCAGCTTAATCAAAACAGGGGCGACTAGCTCCTACGAGCAGTACTTC. It translates to CASSLIKTGATSSYEQYF.